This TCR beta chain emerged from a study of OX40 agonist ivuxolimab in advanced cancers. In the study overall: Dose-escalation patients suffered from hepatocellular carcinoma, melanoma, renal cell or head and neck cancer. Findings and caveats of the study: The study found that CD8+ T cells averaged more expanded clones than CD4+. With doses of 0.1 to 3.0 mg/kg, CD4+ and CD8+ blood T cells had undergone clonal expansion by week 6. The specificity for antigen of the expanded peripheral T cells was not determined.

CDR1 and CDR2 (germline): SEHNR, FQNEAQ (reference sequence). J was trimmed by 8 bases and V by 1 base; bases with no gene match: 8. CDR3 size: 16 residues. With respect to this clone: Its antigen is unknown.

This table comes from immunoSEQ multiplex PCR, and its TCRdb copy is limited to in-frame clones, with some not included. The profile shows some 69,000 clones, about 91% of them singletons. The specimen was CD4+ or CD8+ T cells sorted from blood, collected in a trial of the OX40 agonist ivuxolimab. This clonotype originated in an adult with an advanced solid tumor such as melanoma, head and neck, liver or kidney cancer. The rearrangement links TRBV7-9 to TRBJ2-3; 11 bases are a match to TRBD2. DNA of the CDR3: TGTGCCAGCAGCTTAGTAGCGGGAGGGCCTTCGGGTACGCAGTATTTT. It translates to CASSLVAGGPSGTQYF.